This entry concerns a single T cell receptor beta chain. The sample comes from a study of cytomegalovirus exposure and HLA in healthy donors. Researchers ran the PCR with 60 Vbeta and 13 Jbeta primers. Measured with immunoSEQ multiplex PCR; TCRdb has only the in-frame clones, and not every one. The table lists roughly 140,000 clones, around 70% of them singletons. Germline CDR1 reads MDHEN; CDR2 reads SYDVKM. Trimming at V came to 5 bases and at J to 6 bases, leaving 12 bases not matched to a gene. The CDR3 is made up of 16 amino acids. The sequence was obtained from a man between 40 and 49 years old in good health and CMV-seronegative. The V and J genes are TRBV28 and TRBJ1-5, with TRBD1 matching over 8 bases. Input material: PBMCs. Here the CDR3 reads CASSPPGQAMSQPQHF. In DNA, the CDR3 is TGTGCCAGCAGTCCTCCGGGACAGGCCATGAGTCAGCCCCAGCATTTT.